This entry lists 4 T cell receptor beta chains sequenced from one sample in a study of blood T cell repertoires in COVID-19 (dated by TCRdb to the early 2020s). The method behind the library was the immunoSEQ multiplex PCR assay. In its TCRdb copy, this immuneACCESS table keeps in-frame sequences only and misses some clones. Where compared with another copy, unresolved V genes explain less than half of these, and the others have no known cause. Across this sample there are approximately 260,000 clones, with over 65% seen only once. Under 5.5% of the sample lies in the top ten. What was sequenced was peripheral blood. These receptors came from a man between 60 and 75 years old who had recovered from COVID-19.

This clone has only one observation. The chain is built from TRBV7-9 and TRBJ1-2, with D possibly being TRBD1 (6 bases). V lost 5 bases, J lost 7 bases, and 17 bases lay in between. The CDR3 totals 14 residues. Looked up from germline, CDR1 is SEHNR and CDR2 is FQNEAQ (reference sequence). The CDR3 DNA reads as TGTGCCAGCAGCCGCGAAATACAGGGATCTGGCTACACCTTC. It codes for CASSREIQGSGYTF.

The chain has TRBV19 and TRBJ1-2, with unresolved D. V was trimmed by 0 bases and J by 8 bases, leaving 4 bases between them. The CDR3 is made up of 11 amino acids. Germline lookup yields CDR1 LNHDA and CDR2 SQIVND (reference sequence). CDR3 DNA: TGTGCCAGTAGTATAGACCAAGGCTACACCTTC. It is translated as CASSIDQGYTF.

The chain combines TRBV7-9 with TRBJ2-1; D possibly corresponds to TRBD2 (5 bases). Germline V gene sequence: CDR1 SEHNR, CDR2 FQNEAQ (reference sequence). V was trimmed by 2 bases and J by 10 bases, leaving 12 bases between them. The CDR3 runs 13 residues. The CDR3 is CASSLSRGREQFF. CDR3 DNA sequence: TGTGCCAGCAGCTTATCCCGGGGTCGCGAGCAGTTCTTC.

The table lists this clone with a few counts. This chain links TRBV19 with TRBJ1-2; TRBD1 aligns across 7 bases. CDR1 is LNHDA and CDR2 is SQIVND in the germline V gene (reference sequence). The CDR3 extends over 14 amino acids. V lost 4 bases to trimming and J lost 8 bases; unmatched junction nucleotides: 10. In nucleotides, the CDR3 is TGTGCCAGTAGTACCCCCGGAGGGGGCAAAGGCTACACCTTC. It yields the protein CASSTPGGGKGYTF.